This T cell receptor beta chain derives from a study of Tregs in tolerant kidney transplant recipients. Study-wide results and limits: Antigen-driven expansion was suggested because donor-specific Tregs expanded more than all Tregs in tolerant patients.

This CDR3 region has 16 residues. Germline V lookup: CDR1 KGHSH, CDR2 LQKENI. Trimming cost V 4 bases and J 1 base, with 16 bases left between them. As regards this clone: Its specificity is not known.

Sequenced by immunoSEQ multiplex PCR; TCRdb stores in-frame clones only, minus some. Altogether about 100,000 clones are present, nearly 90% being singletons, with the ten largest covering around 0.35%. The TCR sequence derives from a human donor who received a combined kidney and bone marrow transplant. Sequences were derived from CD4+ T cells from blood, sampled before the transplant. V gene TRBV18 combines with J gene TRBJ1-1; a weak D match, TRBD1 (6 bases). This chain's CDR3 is CASSRTTGTGNTEAFF. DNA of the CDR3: TGTGCCAGCTCACGAACCACAGGGACGGGGAACACTGAAGCTTTCTTT.